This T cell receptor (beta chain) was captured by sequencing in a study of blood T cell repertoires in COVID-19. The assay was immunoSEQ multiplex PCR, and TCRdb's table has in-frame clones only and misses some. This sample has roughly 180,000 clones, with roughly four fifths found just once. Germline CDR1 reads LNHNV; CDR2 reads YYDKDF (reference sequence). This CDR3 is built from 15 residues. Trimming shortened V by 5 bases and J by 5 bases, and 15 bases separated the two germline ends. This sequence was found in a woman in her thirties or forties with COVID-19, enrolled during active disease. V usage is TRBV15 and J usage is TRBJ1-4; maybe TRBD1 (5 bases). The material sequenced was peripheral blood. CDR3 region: CATSRPDMGNEKLFF. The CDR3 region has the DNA TGTGCCACCAGCCGACCGGACATGGGAAATGAAAAACTGTTTTTT.